This T cell receptor beta chain came from a study of technical replicates of blood from a few donors. Profiled with immunoSEQ multiplex PCR; TCRdb holds only in-frame clones, not every one. The sample consists of roughly 85,000 clones, 94% of them appearing once. This CDR3 contains 16 residues. V trimming: 6 bases; J trimming: 1 base; junction bases outside the gene matches: 11. Germline V gene sequence: CDR1 MDHEN, CDR2 SYDVKM. This chain uses TRBV28 with TRBJ1-1; 7 bases map to TRBD1. The source of this sequence is a human donor in good health. The specimen sequenced was T cells isolated from PBMCs. The CDR3 sequence is CASSPNLGQQNTEAFF. The CDR3, as DNA: TGTGCCAGCAGCCCGAACCTGGGACAGCAGAACACTGAAGCTTTCTTT.